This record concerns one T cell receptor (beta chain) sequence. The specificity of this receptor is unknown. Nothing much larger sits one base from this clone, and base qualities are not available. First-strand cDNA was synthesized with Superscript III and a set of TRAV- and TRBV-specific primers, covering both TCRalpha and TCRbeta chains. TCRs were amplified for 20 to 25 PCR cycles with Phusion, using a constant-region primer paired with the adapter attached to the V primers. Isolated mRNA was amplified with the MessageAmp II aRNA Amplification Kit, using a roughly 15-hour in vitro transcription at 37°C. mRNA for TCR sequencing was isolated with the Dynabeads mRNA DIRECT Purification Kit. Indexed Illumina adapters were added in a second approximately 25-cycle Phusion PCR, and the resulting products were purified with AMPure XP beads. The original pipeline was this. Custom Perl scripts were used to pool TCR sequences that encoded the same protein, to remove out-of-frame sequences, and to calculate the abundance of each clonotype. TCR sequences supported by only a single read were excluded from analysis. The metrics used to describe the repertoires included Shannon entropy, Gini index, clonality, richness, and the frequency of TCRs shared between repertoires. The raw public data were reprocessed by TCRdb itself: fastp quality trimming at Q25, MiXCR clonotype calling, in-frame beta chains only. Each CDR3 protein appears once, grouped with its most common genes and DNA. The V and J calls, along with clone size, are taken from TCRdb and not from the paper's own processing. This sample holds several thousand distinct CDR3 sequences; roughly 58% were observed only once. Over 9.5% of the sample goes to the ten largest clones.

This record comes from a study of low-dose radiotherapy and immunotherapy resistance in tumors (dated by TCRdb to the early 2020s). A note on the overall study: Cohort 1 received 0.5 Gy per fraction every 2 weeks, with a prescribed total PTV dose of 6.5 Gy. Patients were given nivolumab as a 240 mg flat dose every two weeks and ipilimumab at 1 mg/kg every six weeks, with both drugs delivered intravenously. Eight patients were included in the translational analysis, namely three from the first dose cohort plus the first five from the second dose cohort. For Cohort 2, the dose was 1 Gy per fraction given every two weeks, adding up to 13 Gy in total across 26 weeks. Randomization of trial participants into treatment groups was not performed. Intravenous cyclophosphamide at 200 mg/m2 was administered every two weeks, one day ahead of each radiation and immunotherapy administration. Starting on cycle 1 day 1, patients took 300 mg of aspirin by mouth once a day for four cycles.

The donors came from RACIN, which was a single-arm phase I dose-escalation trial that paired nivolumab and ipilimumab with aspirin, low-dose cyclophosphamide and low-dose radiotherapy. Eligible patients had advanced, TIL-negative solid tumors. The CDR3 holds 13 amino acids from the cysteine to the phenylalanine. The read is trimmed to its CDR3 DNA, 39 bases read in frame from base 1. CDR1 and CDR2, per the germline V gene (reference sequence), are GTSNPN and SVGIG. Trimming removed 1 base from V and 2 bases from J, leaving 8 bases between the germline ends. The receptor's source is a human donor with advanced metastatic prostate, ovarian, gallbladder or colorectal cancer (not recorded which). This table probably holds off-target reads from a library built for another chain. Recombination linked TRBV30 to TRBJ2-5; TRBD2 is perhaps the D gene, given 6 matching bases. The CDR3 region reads CAWSGGVQETQYF. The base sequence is TGTGCCTGGAGTGGGGGGGTTCAAGAGACCCAGTACTTC.